The entry below gives a single TCR beta chain sequence along with its context. Its antigen remains unidentified. The entry originates in a study of identifying expanded T cells in peripheral blood. Measured with immunoSEQ multiplex PCR; TCRdb has only the in-frame clones, and not every one. The table has tens of thousands of clones, approximately 88% seen once. Germline loops: CDR1 LNHDA, CDR2 SQIVND (reference sequence). The CDR3 is made up of 16 amino acids. V shed 6 bases and J shed 0 bases, with 15 bases lying between them. Study findings and constraints: Technical replicates showed about 1.1 changed clones; about two weeks roughly 18; four weeks 19.

This sequence joins TRBV19 and TRBJ2-1; possibly TRBD2 for D (5 bases). This TCR derives from a person aged 18 to 70 in good health. The sample was blood. CDR3 residues: CASRPRAGDSYNEQFF. As DNA, the CDR3 is TGTGCCAGTAGACCCCGGGCCGGGGACTCCTACAATGAGCAGTTCTTC.